These 16 T cell receptor beta chains were all obtained from the same sample, sequenced in a study of T cells in localized non-small cell lung cancer. Only in-frame clones appear in the TCRdb table, and some are missing; sequencing was by immunoSEQ multiplex PCR. The sample lists about 2,000 clones; around 32% were seen once. The specimen comprised lung tumor tissue, sampled before any cancer treatment. Every receptor here comes from a male donor at least 60 years old with stage I squamous cell lung carcinoma.

The chain joins TRBV18 to TRBJ1-5; 7 nucleotides line up with TRBD1. V lost 5 bases to trimming and J lost 5 bases; unmatched junction nucleotides: 9. Germline V gene data show CDR1 as KGHSH and CDR2 as LQKENI. The CDR3 loop spans 15 amino acids. CDR3 protein: CASSSTGAGDQPQHF. The CDR3 region has the DNA TGTGCCAGCTCATCAACAGGGGCGGGGGATCAGCCCCAGCATTTT.

The chain joins TRBV18 to TRBJ2-3, with D perhaps matching TRBD2 (6 bases). V lost 4 bases and J lost 2, with 10 bases in between. Germline lookup yields CDR1 KGHSH and CDR2 LQKENI. The CDR3 is 14 residues long. In nucleotides, the CDR3 is TGTGCCAGCTCACGGGACTCTGCCACAGATACGCAGTATTTT. Translation gives CASSRDSATDTQYF.

The J gene is TRBJ2-7, the V gene TRBV19; 8 nucleotides match TRBD1. This CDR3 region has 14 residues. Germline CDR1 LNHDA, CDR2 SQIVND (reference sequence). Trimming cost V 5 bases and J 5 bases; bases outside gene matches: 8. The CDR3 bases are TGTGCCAGTAGTCCCCGGACAGGGCTCGACGAGCAGTACTTC. It encodes CASSPRTGLDEQYF.

As regards this clone: The read terminates 1 residue ahead of where the CDR3 ends, so the germline J gene completes it. The chain joins TRBV6-1 to TRBJ2-1; no clear D gene. There are 12 residues in the CDR3. V was trimmed by 1 base and J by 7 bases, leaving 5 bases between them. Germline CDR1 is MNHNS and CDR2 is SASEGT. CDR3 amino acids: CASSEGYNEQFF. The part of the CDR3 DNA that was read is TGTGCCAGCAGTGAAGGGTATAATGAGCAGTTC.

The chain employs TRBV14 and TRBJ2-1; D may be TRBD2 (6 bases). Germline values: CDR1 SGHDN, CDR2 FVKESK. V was clipped by 6 bases and J by 3 bases, with 12 bases between them. CDR3 size: 14 residues. This CDR3 reads CASSYTGGYNEQFF. Here the CDR3 DNA reads TGTGCCAGCAGTTATACCGGGGGCTACAATGAGCAGTTCTTC.

This sequence joins TRBV18 and TRBJ2-1; no definite D call. V lost 0 bases to trimming and J lost 5 bases, with 8 bases between them. The CDR3 has 14 residues. Germline assignment: CDR1 KGHSH and CDR2 LQKENI. CDR3 in amino acids: CASSPPIGNNEQFF. CDR3 DNA: TGTGCCAGCTCACCACCGATAGGGAACAATGAGCAGTTCTTC. Variable domain in full (rest from reference TRBV18 and TRBJ2-1): NAGVMQNPRHLVRRRGQEARLRCSPMKGHSHVYWYRQLPEEGLKFMVYLQKENIIDESGMPKERFSAEFPKEGPSILRIQQVVRGDSAAYFCASSPPIGNNEQFFGPGTRLTVL.

The chain has TRBV12-5 and TRBJ2-3; 7 bases map to TRBD2. Germline V CDR1 and CDR2: LGHNT, FRNRAP. The V segment lost 3 bases and the J segment 3 bases; nucleotides outside the gene matches: 9. The CDR3 contains 16 residues. In DNA, the CDR3 is TGTGCTAGTGGTTTCGTGACTAGCCCAGGGACAGATACGCAGTATTTT. Translation gives CASGFVTSPGTDTQYF.

V is TRBV28 and J is TRBJ2-7; 7 bases are a match to TRBD2. The CDR3 contains 14 residues. CDR1 is MDHEN, CDR2 SYDVKM, per germline. V gave up 5 bases and J gave up 5 bases; unmatched junction bases: 9. The CDR3 is CASSPGGWADEQYF. For the CDR3, the DNA is TGTGCCAGCAGTCCGGGGGGATGGGCAGACGAGCAGTACTTC.

The chain has TRBV15 and TRBJ1-1; tentatively, D is TRBD1 (6 bases). This CDR3 spans 14 amino acids. Trimming took 3 bases from V and 0 from J, leaving 8 bases between them. Germline CDR1 reads LNHNV; CDR2 reads YYDKDF (reference sequence). In DNA, the CDR3 is TGTGCCACCAGCAGGGACAGACTGAACACTGAAGCTTTCTTT. The encoded protein is CATSRDRLNTEAFF.

The V call is TRBV18, the J call TRBJ2-1, with D unclear. Germline assignment: CDR1 KGHSH and CDR2 LQKENI. Trimming left V 5 bases short and J 8 bases short, with 13 bases between. CDR3 length: 13 residues. This chain's CDR3 is CASSRIQVDEQFF. The CDR3, as DNA: TGTGCCAGCTCAAGAATCCAGGTAGATGAGCAGTTCTTC.

This rearrangement joins TRBV18 to TRBJ2-3, with a possible D match to TRBD1 (5 bases). CDR3 length: 14 residues. Germline-derived CDR1 and CDR2 are KGHSH and LQKENI. Trimming took off 6 bases at V and 2 bases at J, with 12 bases between the two ends. CDR3: CASSQGDYTDTQYF. Written as DNA, the CDR3 is TGTGCCAGCTCTCAAGGGGATTACACAGATACGCAGTATTTT. The complete variable domain, with remaining parts taken from reference TRBV18 and TRBJ2-3, reads NAGVMQNPRHLVRRRGQEARLRCSPMKGHSHVYWYRQLPEEGLKFMVYLQKENIIDESGMPKERFSAEFPKEGPSILRIQQVVRGDSAAYFCASSQGDYTDTQYFGPGTRLTVL.

The chain couples TRBV9 to TRBJ2-1, with 8 bases matching TRBD2. The germline CDR1 and CDR2 sequences are SGDLS and YYNGEE. The CDR3 contains 14 residues. V shed 0 bases and J 9 bases; nucleotides not matched to a gene: 5. The CDR3, as DNA: TGTGCCAGCAGCGTAGCCGAAGGGACTAGTGAGCAGTTCTTC. It is translated as CASSVAEGTSEQFF.

This clone occurred a few times. The rearrangement links TRBV7-1 to TRBJ2-7; D call uncertain. TRBV7-1 is labeled an ORF, and its function is uncertain. Trimming cost V 3 bases and J 1 base, with 13 bases left between them. CDR3 length equals 15 residues. As DNA, the CDR3 is TGTGCCAGCAGCTCGGGTCCAACGACATCCTACGAGCAGTACTTC. As protein: CASSSGPTTSYEQYF.

The V call is TRBV28, the J call TRBJ2-7; the D is unclear. Trimming took off 6 bases at V and 6 bases at J, with 12 bases between the two ends. CDR3 size: 12 residues. In germline, CDR1 is MDHEN, CDR2 SYDVKM. As DNA, the CDR3 is TGTGCCAGCAGAAAGGGTAAAGGCGAGCAGTACTTC. Translation gives CASRKGKGEQYF.

This sequence joins TRBV16 and TRBJ2-7, with D uncertain. Trimming removed 4 bases from V and 3 bases from J, with 10 bases in between. The CDR3 covers 13 residues. The germline V gene encodes CDR1 KGHSY and CDR2 FQNENV. For the CDR3, the DNA is TGTGCCAGCAGCCTAAACGTGCTCTACGAGCAGTACTTC. It specifies CASSLNVLYEQYF.

This chain joins TRBV18 and TRBJ2-1; maybe TRBD2 (5 bases). Germline lookup yields CDR1 KGHSH and CDR2 LQKENI. The V end lost 6 bases, the J end lost 8 bases, and 26 bases lay between the germline ends. The CDR3 sequence is 17 residues long. For the CDR3, the DNA is TGTGCCAGCTCCCAGACTGCGACCCCGCGGGTGCATGATGAGCAGTTCTTC. Protein product: CASSQTATPRVHDEQFF.